The present entry profiles one T cell receptor beta chain with its context. What it binds is not known. This record belongs to a study of PD-1 blockade in classical Hodgkin lymphoma. Study observations and caveats: Newly diagnosed patients and complete responders had comparable diversity at baseline.

In every patient, relapse followed autologous stem cell transplantation, while exposure to brentuximab vedotin differed. TCRdb's copy holds only in-frame clones and misses some; the assay was immunoSEQ multiplex PCR. This sample has roughly 38,000 clones, with more than 85% found just once. The specimen comprised peripheral blood mononuclear cells (PBMCs), sampled before the second cycle of nivolumab. This receptor was obtained from a human donor with classical Hodgkin lymphoma.

CDR3 sequence reads: CASSESLPDTQYF. The CDR3 DNA reads TGCGCCAGCAGTGAGTCTCTCCCAGATACGCAGTATTTT. The rearrangement uses TRBV10-1 and TRBJ2-3; D unclear. The CDR3 is made up of 13 amino acids. V was shortened by 0 bases and J by 4 bases, with 5 bases between the two germline ends. Germline V gene sequence: CDR1 WNHNN, CDR2 SYGVQD (reference sequence).